This TCR beta chain was recorded in a study of blood T cell repertoires in COVID-19. Study context: Nucleic acid was either cDNA or gDNA, and it came from T cells, B-cell-depleted T cells, or PBMCs.

After removal of 7 bases from V and 4 bases from J, the junction contained 13 bases not matched to a gene. Germline assignment: CDR1 LGHDT and CDR2 YNNKEL (reference sequence). CDR3 length: 16 amino acids. This study enrolled people aged about 18 to 100 from around 25 US geographic areas. The study assigned cohorts using participant-reported clinical history. Authors' processing steps: Counts of nucleated cells, estimated from reference gene primer amplification, were obtained. The table came from immunoSEQ multiplex PCR; TCRdb's copy has only in-frame clones and leaves some out. V and J calls and clone size are as listed in that table; D and trimming were resolved from the DNA. The sample lists a few hundred thousand clones, more than 70% occurring once.

What was sequenced was PBMCs or T cells enriched from blood (not recorded which). J is TRBJ2-1 and V is TRBV3-1 (or the pseudogene TRBV3-2), with 7 bases that match TRBD2. The clonotype was recovered from a woman in her thirties or forties with acute COVID-19. The CDR3 nucleotides are TGTGCCAGCATCAAAGACGGTAGCGGGCCTTACAATGAGCAGTTCTTC. The encoded protein is CASIKDGSGPYNEQFF.